This T cell receptor beta chain was identified in a study of control samples from healthy donors and cancer patients. This table comes from immunoSEQ multiplex PCR, and its TCRdb copy is limited to in-frame clones, with some not included. The sample yields 150,000 or so clones, 93% seen once. V was shortened by 3 bases and J by 4 bases, with 12 bases between the two germline ends. The CDR3 has 13 residues. Germline-derived CDR1 and CDR2 are SQVTM and ANQGSEA. The sample taken for sequencing was blood. The V call is TRBV29-1, the J call TRBJ1-1, with D hard to call. This TCR was sampled from a woman aged 60 to 75 in good health. Here the CDR3 reads CSVEKRAGTEAFF. CDR3 bases: TGCAGCGTTGAGAAGAGGGCGGGCACTGAAGCTTTCTTT.